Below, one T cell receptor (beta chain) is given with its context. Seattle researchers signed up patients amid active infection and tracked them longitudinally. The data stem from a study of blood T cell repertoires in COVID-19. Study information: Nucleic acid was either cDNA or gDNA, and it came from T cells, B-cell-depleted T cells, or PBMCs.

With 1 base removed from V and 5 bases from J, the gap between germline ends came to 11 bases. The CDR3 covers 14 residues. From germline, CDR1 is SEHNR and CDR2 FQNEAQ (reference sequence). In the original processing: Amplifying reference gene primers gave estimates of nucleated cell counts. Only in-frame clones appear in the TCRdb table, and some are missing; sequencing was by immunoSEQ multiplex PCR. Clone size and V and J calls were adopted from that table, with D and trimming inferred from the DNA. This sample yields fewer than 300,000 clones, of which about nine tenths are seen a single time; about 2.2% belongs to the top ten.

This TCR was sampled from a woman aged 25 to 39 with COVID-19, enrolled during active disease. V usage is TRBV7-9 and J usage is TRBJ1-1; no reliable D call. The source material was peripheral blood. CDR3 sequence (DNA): TGTGCCAGCAGCTTAGGAGGCACCCCAACTGAAGCTTTCTTT. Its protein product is CASSLGGTPTEAFF.